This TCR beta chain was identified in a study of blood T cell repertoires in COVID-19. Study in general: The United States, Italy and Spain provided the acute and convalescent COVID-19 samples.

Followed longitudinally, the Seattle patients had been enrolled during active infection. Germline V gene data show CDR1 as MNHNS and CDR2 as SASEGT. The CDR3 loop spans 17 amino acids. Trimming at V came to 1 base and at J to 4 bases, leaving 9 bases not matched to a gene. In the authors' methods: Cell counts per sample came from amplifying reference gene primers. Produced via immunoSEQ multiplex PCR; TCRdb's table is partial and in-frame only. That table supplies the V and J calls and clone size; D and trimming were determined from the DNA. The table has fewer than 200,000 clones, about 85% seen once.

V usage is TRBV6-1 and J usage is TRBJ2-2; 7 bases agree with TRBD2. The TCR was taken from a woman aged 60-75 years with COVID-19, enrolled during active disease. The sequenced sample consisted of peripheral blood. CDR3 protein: CASSEGRGLSLTGELFF. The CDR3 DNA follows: TGTGCCAGCAGTGAAGGACGGGGACTATCACTCACCGGGGAGCTGTTTTTT.